This T cell receptor beta chain was sequenced during a study of response to subunit inactivated influenza vaccine (dated by TCRdb to 2016 to 2019). About the study as a whole: Deep quantitative T cell receptor repertoire profiling was used in the study to track responses to a trivalent subunit inactivated influenza vaccine.

This clonotype came up a few times. Its antigen is unknown. No much larger clonotype is one base removed from it; base qualities were not supplied. Receptors were amplified or captured by RT-PCR. TCRdb records Illumina HiSeq 2500 as the sequencer. In-frame beta chains were kept once TCRdb had trimmed the public reads at Q25 with fastp and called clones with MiXCR. Rows with one shared CDR3 protein collapse into an entry with the most common genes and DNA. This sample holds approximately 700,000 distinct CDR3 sequences; around a sixth were observed only once. Under 14% of the sample comes from the top ten. Paper-wide results and their limitations: The authors proposed that each seasonal influenza vaccination may bring in only a limited number of new T cells.

The CDR3 measures 15 amino acids from cysteine to phenylalanine. The retained sequence is limited to the CDR3, 45 bases, with the frame set at the first base. After removal of 4 bases from V and 4 bases from J, the junction retains 5 bases not matched to a gene. Based on the germline V gene, the CDR1 and CDR2 sequences are SGHDT and YYEEEE. This TCR was recovered from a man aged 45-65 years who received an inactivated influenza vaccine. Donor details come from another sample of the same person, matched by shared clones. Here the chain combines TRBV5-6 and TRBJ1-6; 7 junctional bases match TRBD1. Sequencing used PBMCs from blood, obtained 12 days after vaccination. The CDR3 protein: CASSRDRYYNSPLHF. The nucleotide sequence is given as TGTGCCAGCAGCCGGGACAGATATTATAATTCACCCCTCCACTTT.